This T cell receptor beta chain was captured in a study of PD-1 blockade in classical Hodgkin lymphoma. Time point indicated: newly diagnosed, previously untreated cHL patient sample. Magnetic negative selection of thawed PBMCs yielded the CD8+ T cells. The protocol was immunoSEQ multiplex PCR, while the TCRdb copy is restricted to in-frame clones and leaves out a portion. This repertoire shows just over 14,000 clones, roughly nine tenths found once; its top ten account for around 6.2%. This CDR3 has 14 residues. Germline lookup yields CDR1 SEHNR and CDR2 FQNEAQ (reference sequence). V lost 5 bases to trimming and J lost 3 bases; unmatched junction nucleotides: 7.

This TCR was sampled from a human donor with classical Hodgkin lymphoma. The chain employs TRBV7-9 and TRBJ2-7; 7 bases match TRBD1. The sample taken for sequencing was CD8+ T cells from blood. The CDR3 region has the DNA TGTGCCAGCAGCCCGTCTGGGACAGTCTACGAGCAGTACGTC. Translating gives CASSPSGTVYEQYV.